A single sample is the source of the 15 T cell receptor beta chains below, sequenced in a study of cytomegalovirus exposure and HLA in healthy donors. Data came from immunoSEQ multiplex PCR; TCRdb stores just in-frame clones and leaves some out. The table lists 200,000 to 250,000 clones, around nine tenths of them singletons. The sample consisted of PBMCs. These receptors all come from a man aged 18 to 29 in good health and CMV-seronegative.

The J gene is TRBJ2-5, the V gene TRBV29-1; 7 bases map to TRBD2. This CDR3 is 13 amino acids long. The germline V gene encodes CDR1 SQVTM and CDR2 ANQGSEA. The V gene end was trimmed by 4 bases and the J gene end by 7 bases; junction bases not matched to a gene: 9. The CDR3 loop reads CSVVSGGEGTQYF. The CDR3 nucleotides read TGCAGCGTTGTATCTGGGGGGGAAGGGACCCAGTACTTC.

The V and J genes are TRBV7-7 and TRBJ2-1; TRBD1 aligns across 10 bases. Trimming at V came to 5 bases and at J to 5 bases, leaving 3 bases not matched to a gene. The CDR3 totals 14 residues. Germline V lookup: CDR1 SSHAT, CDR2 FNYEAQ (reference sequence). CDR3 sequence reads: CASSRGTGDNEQFF. CDR3 nucleotides: TGTGCCAGCAGCCGGGGGACAGGGGACAATGAGCAGTTCTTC.

The table lists this clone with a few counts. The chain recombines TRBV19 with TRBJ1-2; D gene unclear. Trimming shortened V by 5 bases and J by 6 bases, and 13 bases separated the two germline ends. The CDR3 runs 13 residues. Germline V lookup: CDR1 LNHDA, CDR2 SQIVND (reference sequence). The CDR3 here is CASSLSGVDGYTF. The CDR3 nucleotides read TGTGCCAGTAGTCTGTCGGGTGTGGATGGCTACACCTTC.

The J gene is TRBJ1-1, the V gene TRBV5-1; 7 bases fit TRBD1. The CDR3 has 19 residues. Germline V lookup: CDR1 SGHRS, CDR2 YFSETQ. The V gene end was trimmed by 0 bases and the J gene end by 0 bases; junction bases not matched to a gene: 14. The CDR3 loop is CASSLVGTDYYALNTEAFF. For the CDR3, the DNA is TGCGCCAGCAGCTTGGTGGGGACAGATTACTATGCCCTGAACACTGAAGCTTTCTTT.

The rearrangement links TRBV10-3 to TRBJ2-2, with 8 bases lining up with TRBD2. V was pared by 9 bases and J by 6 bases, with 12 bases of the junction left unmatched. The CDR3 length is 15 residues. Germline-derived CDR1 and CDR2 are ENHRY and SYGVKD. The CDR3 region has the DNA TGTGCCATTGCAATGGGACTAGGATTGGCCGGGGAGCTGTTTTTT. Its protein is CAIAMGLGLAGELFF.

The chain carries TRBV5-5 and TRBJ2-7; TRBD1 agrees at 9 bases. The CDR3 consists of 13 residues. V lost 2 bases to trimming and J lost 4 bases; unmatched junction nucleotides: 1. Germline CDR1 SGHKS, CDR2 YYEKEE (reference sequence). The CDR3 spells CASSFGTGYEQYF. In DNA form, the CDR3 reads TGTGCCAGCAGCTTTGGGACAGGGTACGAGCAGTACTTC.

The rearrangement uses TRBV27 and TRBJ2-7, with 8 bases identical to TRBD2. The CDR3 is made up of 15 amino acids. Germline CDR1 and CDR2: MNHEY and SMNVEV (reference sequence). Trimming took 4 bases from V and 1 from J; bases not matched to a gene: 6. The CDR3 protein is CASSSLTSGSYEQYF. Here the CDR3 DNA reads TGTGCCAGCAGTTCTCTAACTAGCGGTTCCTACGAGCAGTACTTC.

The rearrangement links TRBV4-2 to TRBJ2-3, with D perhaps TRBD2 (5 bases). This CDR3 spans 16 amino acids. Germline CDR1 LGHNA, CDR2 YNFKEQ. V lost 0 bases, J lost 2 bases, and 12 bases lay in between. The CDR3 bases are TGTGCCAGCAGCCAAGAGTGGAGTAGCGTCACAGATACGCAGTATTTT. Translated, it gives CASSQEWSSVTDTQYF.

The chain links TRBV5-1 to TRBJ2-7; D is possibly TRBD1 (6 bases). V was pared by 4 bases and J by 2 bases, with 10 bases between. This CDR3 has 13 amino acids. CDR1 and CDR2 (germline): SGHRS, YFSETQ. CDR3 nucleotide sequence: TGCGCCAGCAGCAACGAGGGGGCCTACGAGCAGTACTTC. This sequence encodes CASSNEGAYEQYF.

The chain is built from TRBV7-2 and TRBJ2-7; 7 positions agree with TRBD2. Germline CDR1 reads SGHTA; CDR2 reads FQGNSA. The J segment lost 3 bases and the V segment lost 1 base, leaving 3 bases of the junction unmatched. The CDR3 has 14 amino acids. CDR3 nucleotides: TGTGCCAGCAGCTTAGGACGGGGGGTCTACGAGCAGTACTTC. Translating gives CASSLGRGVYEQYF. Looking up the rest from reference TRBV7-2 and TRBJ2-7 gives the full variable domain: GAGVSQSPSNKVTEKGKDVELRCDPISGHTALYWYRQSLGQGLEFLIYFQGNSAPDKSGLPSDRFSAERTGGSVSTLTIQRTQQEDSAVYLCASSLGRGVYEQYFGPGTRLTVT.

This clone was recorded only once. The chain combines TRBV13 with TRBJ1-6; D possibly corresponds to TRBD1 (6 bases). V lost 4 bases, J lost 4 bases, and 11 bases lay in between. The CDR3 has 15 amino acids. Germline V CDR1 and CDR2: PRHDT, FYEKMQ (reference sequence). The DNA for the CDR3 is TGTGCCAGCAGCTGGGGCAGGGGTTATAATTCACCCCTCCACTTT. Protein product: CASSWGRGYNSPLHF. Filled out from reference TRBV13 and TRBJ1-6, the complete variable domain reads AAGVIQSPRHLIKEKRETATLKCYPIPRHDTVYWYQQGPGQDPQFLISFYEKMQSDKGSIPDRFSAQQFSDYHSELNMSSLELGDSALYFCASSWGRGYNSPLHFGNGTRLTVT.

The chain joins TRBV7-2 to TRBJ2-5, with D perhaps TRBD2 (6 bases). Trimming took off 4 bases at V and 7 bases at J, with 16 bases between the two ends. The CDR3 is 14 amino acids. From germline, CDR1 is SGHTA and CDR2 FQGNSA. CDR3 DNA sequence: TGTGCCAGCAGCTCCCGACTAGGATTGGGGACCCAGTACTTC. The encoded protein is CASSSRLGLGTQYF.

V is TRBV5-1 and J is TRBJ2-7; 9 nucleotides align to TRBD1. Germline trimming cut 0 bases from V and 5 bases from J; bases unmatched to any gene: 6. The V gene's germline CDR1 is SGHRS and CDR2 YFSETQ. This CDR3 spans 15 amino acids. Written as DNA, the CDR3 is TGCGCCAGCAGCTTGGGGGACAGGGTGACCGACGAGCAGTACTTC. Protein product: CASSLGDRVTDEQYF. The whole variable domain, remainder taken from reference TRBV5-1 and TRBJ2-7, is KAGVTQTPRYLIKTRGQQVTLSCSPISGHRSVSWYQQTPGQGLQFLFEYFSETQRNKGNFPGRFSGRQFSNSRSEMNVSTLELGDSALYLCASSLGDRVTDEQYFGPGTRLTVT.

The chain links TRBV27 to TRBJ2-7, with a possible D match to TRBD1 (6 bases). Germline CDR1 and CDR2: MNHEY and SMNVEV (reference sequence). The V gene lost 3 bases and the J gene lost 4 bases, with 13 bases spanning the gap. The CDR3 length is 14 residues. The CDR3 loop is CASSLAGAGYEQYF. DNA for the CDR3: TGTGCCAGCAGTTTGGCAGGGGCTGGGTACGAGCAGTACTTC.

This clone has just a few counts. The chain carries TRBV10-3 and TRBJ2-4; TRBD1 might be the D (8 bases). In germline, CDR1 is ENHRY, CDR2 SYGVKD. V lost 4 bases, J lost 8 bases, and 15 bases lay in between. CDR3 length equals 14 residues. The chain's CDR3 is CAISGDRGGDIQYF. The CDR3 bases are TGTGCCATCAGTGGAGACAGGGGAGGGGACATTCAGTACTTC.